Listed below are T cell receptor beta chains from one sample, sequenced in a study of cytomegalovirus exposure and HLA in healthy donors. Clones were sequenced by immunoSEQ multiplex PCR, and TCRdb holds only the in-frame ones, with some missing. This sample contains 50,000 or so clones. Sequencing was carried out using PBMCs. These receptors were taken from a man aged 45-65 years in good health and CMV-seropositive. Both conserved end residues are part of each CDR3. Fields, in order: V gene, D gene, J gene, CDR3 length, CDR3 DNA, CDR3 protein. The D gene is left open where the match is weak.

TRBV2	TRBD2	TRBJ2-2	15	TGTGCCAGCACTAGACTAGCGGGAGGTATCGGGGAGCTGTTTTTT	CASTRLAGGIGELFF
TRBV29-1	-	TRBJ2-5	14	TGCAGCGTTGAAGGTCGGGGGAGCCAAGAGACCCAGTACTTC	CSVEGRGSQETQYF
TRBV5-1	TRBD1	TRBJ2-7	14	TGCGCCAGCAGCCCGGGACAGGGGTCCTACGAGCAGTACTTC	CASSPGQGSYEQYF
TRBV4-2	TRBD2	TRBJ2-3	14	TGTGCCAGCAGCCCGGGACTAGCCACAGATACGCAGTATTTT	CASSPGLATDTQYF
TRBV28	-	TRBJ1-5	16	TGTGCCAGCAGTTTACAGGCCAGGCTTAGCAATCAGCCCCAGCATTTT	CASSLQARLSNQPQHF
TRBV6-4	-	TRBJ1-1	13	TGTGCCAGCAGTGACAAAGCCAACACTGAAGCTTTCTTT	CASSDKANTEAFF
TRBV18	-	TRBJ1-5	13	TGTGCCAGCTCACAGGGGTCCGACCAGCCCCAGCATTTT	CASSQGSDQPQHF
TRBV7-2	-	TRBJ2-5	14	TGTGCCAGCAGCTTAGGAGGGCTCGAAGAGACCCAGTACTTC	CASSLGGLEETQYF
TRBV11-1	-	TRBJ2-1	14	TGTGCCAGCAGCTTGGGTGCGGTATCTCGTGAGCAGTTCTTC	CASSLGAVSREQFF
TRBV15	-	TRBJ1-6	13	TGTGCCACCAGCAGAGATAGAGGTTCACCCCTCCACTTT	CATSRDRGSPLHF
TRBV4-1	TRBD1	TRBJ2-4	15	TGCGCCAGCAGCCAAACGCGACAGGGTAAAAACATTCAGTACTTC	CASSQTRQGKNIQYF
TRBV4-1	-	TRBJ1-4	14	TGCGCCAGCAGCCAAACAGTTGAGAGTGAAAAACTGTTTTTT	CASSQTVESEKLFF
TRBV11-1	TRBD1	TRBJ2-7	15	TGTGCCAGCAGCCCACCGGGACAGGGGGCGAGGGAGCAGTACTTC	CASSPPGQGAREQYF
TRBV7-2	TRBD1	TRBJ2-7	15	TGTGCCAGCAGCTTAGTGGGACAGGGTCCATACGAGCAGTACTTC	CASSLVGQGPYEQYF
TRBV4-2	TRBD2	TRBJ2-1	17	TGTGCCAGCAGCCAAGATTACGGGGGGGCCCCGGGGAATGAGCAGTTCTTC	CASSQDYGGAPGNEQFF
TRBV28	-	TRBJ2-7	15	TGTGCCAGCAGTTCGCTAGCAGACCTCTCCTACGAGCAGTACTTC	CASSSLADLSYEQYF
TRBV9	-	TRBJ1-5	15	TGTGCCAGCAGTCAAGAGGCCTTCAGCAATCAGCCCCAGCATTTT	CASSQEAFSNQPQHF
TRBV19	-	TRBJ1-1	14	TGTGCCAGTAGTGCCAGGGGACAGAACACTGAAGCTTTCTTT	CASSARGQNTEAFF
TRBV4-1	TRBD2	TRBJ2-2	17	TGCGCCAGCAGCCAAGAAGGACTAGCGGGGCACACCGGGGAGCTGTTTTTT	CASSQEGLAGHTGELFF
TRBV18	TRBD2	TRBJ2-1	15	TGTGCCAGCTCACCAGGGACTAGCGGGGGCAATGAGCAGTTCTTC	CASSPGTSGGNEQFF
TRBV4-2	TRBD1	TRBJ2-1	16	TGTGCCAGCAGCCAGGTCCCGGGACAGGGAGCCAATGAGCAGTTCTTC	CASSQVPGQGANEQFF
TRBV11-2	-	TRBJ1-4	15	TGTGCCAGCAGCTTAGAGGCAGGGGTCGGTGAAAAACTGTTTTTT	CASSLEAGVGEKLFF
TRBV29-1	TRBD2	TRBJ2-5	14	TGCAGCGTTGGTCCTAGCGGGATCCAAGAGACCCAGTACTTC	CSVGPSGIQETQYF
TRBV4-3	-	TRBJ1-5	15	TGCGCCAGCAGCCAAGATGGGGGGACCAATCAGCCCCAGCATTTT	CASSQDGGTNQPQHF
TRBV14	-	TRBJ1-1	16	TGTGCCAGCAGCCCAGGGAGGGGGAAGGCGAACACTGAAGCTTTCTTT	CASSPGRGKANTEAFF
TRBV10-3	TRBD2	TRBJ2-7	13	TGTGCCACCTCGACTAGCACCTCCTACGAGCAGTACTTC	CATSTSTSYEQYF
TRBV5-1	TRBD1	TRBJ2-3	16	TGCGCCAGCAGCGTATCTCCGGACAGGGGAACAGATACGCAGTATTTT	CASSVSPDRGTDTQYF
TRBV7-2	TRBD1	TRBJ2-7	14	TGTGCCAGCAGCCGCTCCCGGGACAGGGAGGAGCAGTACTTC	CASSRSRDREEQYF
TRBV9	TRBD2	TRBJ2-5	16	TGTGCCAGCAGCGCCTCCCGACTAGCGGGAGCTGGGACCCAGTACTTC	CASSASRLAGAGTQYF
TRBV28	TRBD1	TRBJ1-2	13	TGTGCCAGCAGACGGGACAGAGTCTATGGCTACACCTTC	CASRRDRVYGYTF
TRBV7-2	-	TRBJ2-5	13	TGTGCCAGCAGCCCGCGGCGGCGGGAGACCCAGTACTTC	CASSPRRRETQYF
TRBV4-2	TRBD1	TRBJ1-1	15	TGTGCCAGCAGCCAGGGACAGGGGGAGAACACTGAAGCTTTCTTT	CASSQGQGENTEAFF
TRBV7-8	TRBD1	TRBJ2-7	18	TGTGCCAGCAGCTTAGTAGTCTGGACAGGGCAGGGTTCCTACGAGCAGTACTTC	CASSLVVWTGQGSYEQYF
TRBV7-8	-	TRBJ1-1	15	TGTGCCAGCAGCCTTAGGGGGGGCGTAGACACTGAAGCTTTCTTT	CASSLRGGVDTEAFF
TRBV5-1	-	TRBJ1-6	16	TGCGCCAGCAGCTTGGTCCAGGTCCGTTGGAATTCACCCCTCCACTTT	CASSLVQVRWNSPLHF
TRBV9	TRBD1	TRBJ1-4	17	TGTGCCAGCAGCTCCTGGACAGGAGGCACAACTAATGAAAAACTGTTTTTT	CASSSWTGGTTNEKLFF
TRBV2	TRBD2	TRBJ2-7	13	TGTGCCAGCACCATCCAGCGGGAGCGCGAGCAGTACTTC	CASTIQREREQYF
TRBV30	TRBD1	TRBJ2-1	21	TGTGCCTGGAGTGCCCTTACTCGCCATGGGACAGTGCGGTCCTCCTACAATGAGCAGTTCTTC	CAWSALTRHGTVRSSYNEQFF
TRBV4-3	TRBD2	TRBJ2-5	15	TGCGCCAGCAGCCAAGTAGCGGGAGGTAGTGAGACCCAGTACTTC	CASSQVAGGSETQYF
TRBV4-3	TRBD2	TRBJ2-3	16	TGCGCCAGCAGCCATCGGGGCGGGGGGGCCGCAGATACGCAGTATTTT	CASSHRGGGAADTQYF
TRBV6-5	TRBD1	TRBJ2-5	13	TGTGCCAGCACCAGACAGGGTGGTGAGACCCAGTACTTC	CASTRQGGETQYF
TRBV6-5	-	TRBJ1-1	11	TGTGCCAGCAAATTGGCCACTGAAGCTTTCTTT	CASKLATEAFF
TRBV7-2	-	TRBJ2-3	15	TGTGCCAGCAGCCCCACCAATTTGGACGGGGGTACGCAGTATTTT	CASSPTNLDGGTQYF
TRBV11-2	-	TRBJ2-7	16	TGTGCCAGCAGCTTAGATAGGGCGGGGGCTCGCTACGAGCAGTACTTC	CASSLDRAGARYEQYF
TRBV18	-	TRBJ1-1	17	TGTGCCAGCTCACCAACGGGAGAAAGGAGTAGAGGGACTGAAGCTTTCTTT	CASSPTGERSRGTEAFF
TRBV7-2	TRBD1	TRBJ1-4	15	TGTGCCAGCAGCTGGAAGACAGGGGGAAATGAAAAACTGTTTTTT	CASSWKTGGNEKLFF
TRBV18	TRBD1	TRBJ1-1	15	TGTGCCAGCTCAATTTCACAGGGGGTACTCACTGAAGCTTTCTTT	CASSISQGVLTEAFF
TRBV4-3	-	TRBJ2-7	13	TGCGCCAGCAGCCAAGAGAGAGGATACGAGCAGTACTTC	CASSQERGYEQYF
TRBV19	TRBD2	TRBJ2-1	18	TGTGCCAGTAGTATAGAAAGGCCGGGACTAGTTTTTGTCGATGAGCAGTTCTTC	CASSIERPGLVFVDEQFF
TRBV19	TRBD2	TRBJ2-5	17	TGTGCCAGTAGCACACAGACTAGCGGGACTGGTCAAGAGACCCAGTACTTC	CASSTQTSGTGQETQYF
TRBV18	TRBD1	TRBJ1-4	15	TGTGCCAGCTCACCGAGGACAGGGGGTAATGAAAAACTGTTTTTT	CASSPRTGGNEKLFF
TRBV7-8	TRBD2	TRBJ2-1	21	TGTGCCAGCAGCTCAATACCTAGGACTAGCGGGGAGCGGAGCTCCTACAATGAGCAGTTCTTC	CASSSIPRTSGERSSYNEQFF
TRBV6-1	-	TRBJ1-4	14	TGTGCCAGCAGTGCTGGGGGCTTAGGAGAAAAACTGTTTTTT	CASSAGGLGEKLFF
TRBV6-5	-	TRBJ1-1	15	TGTGCCAGCAGTTACTTGGGGGGGGCGGGCACTGAAGCTTTCTTT	CASSYLGGAGTEAFF
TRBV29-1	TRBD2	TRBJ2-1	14	TGCAGCGTTGAGACTGCGGGAGGGGACAAAAAGCAGTTCTTC	CSVETAGGDKKQFF